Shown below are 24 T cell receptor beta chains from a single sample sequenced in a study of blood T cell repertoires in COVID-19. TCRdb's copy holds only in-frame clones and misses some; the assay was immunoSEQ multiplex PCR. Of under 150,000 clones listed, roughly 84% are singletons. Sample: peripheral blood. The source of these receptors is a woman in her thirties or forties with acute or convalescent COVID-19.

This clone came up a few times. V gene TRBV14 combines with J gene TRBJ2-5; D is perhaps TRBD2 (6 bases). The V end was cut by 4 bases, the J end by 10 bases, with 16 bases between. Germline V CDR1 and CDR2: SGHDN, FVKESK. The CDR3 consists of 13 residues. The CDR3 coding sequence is TGTGCCAGCAGCCTAACGGGGGTCCCTGGCCAGTACTTC. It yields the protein CASSLTGVPGQYF.

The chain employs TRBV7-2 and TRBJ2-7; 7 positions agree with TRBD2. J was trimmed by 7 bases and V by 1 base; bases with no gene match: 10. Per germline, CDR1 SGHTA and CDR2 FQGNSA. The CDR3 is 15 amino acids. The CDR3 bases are TGTGCCAGCAGCTTAGGGGGGGGGACCTTGCGTGAGCAGTACTTC. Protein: CASSLGGGTLREQYF.

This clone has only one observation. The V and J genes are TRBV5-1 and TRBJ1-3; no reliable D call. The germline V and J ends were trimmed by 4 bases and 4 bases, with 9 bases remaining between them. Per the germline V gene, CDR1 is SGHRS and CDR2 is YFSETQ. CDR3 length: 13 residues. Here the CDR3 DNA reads TGCGCCAGCAGCCCATCCGGGGGAAACACCATATATTTT. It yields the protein CASSPSGGNTIYF.

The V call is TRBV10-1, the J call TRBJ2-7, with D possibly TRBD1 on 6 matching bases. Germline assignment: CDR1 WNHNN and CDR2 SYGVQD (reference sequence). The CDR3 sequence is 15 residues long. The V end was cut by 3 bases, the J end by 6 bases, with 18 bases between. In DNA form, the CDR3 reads TGCGCCAGCAGTGAAGGTCAGGGGAGCACCTTCGAGCAGTACTTC. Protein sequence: CASSEGQGSTFEQYF.

The CDR3 nucleotides read TGCGCCAGCACCCCACGTCCCGGACAGGGCTGGGAGACCCAGTACTTC. This gives the protein CASTPRPGQGWETQYF. V is TRBV5-1 and J is TRBJ2-5; 8 nucleotides line up with TRBD1. V was pared by 6 bases and J by 5 bases, with 15 bases of the junction left unmatched. Looked up from germline, CDR1 is SGHRS and CDR2 is YFSETQ. This CDR3 region has 16 residues.

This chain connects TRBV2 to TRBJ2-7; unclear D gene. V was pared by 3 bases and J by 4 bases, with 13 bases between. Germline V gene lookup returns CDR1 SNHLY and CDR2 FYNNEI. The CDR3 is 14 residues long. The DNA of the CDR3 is TGTGCCAGCAGTGAGAACAGCCAAATGTACGAGCAGTACTTC. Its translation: CASSENSQMYEQYF.

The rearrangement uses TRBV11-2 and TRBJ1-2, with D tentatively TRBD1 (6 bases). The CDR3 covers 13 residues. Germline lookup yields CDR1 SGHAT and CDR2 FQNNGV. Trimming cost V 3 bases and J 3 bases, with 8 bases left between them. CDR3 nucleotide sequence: TGTGCCAGCAGCTTCAACAGGGACTATGGCTACACCTTC. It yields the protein CASSFNRDYGYTF.

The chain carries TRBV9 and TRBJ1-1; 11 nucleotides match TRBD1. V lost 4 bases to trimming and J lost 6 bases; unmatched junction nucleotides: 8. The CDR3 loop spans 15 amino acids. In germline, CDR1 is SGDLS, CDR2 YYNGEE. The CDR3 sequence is CASSPRTGGASEAFF. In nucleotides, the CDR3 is TGTGCCAGCAGCCCCCGGACAGGGGGCGCGTCTGAAGCTTTCTTT. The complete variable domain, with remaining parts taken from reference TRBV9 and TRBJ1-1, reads DSGVTQTPKHLITATGQRVTLRCSPRSGDLSVYWYQQSLDQGLQFLIQYYNGEERAKGNILERFSAQQFPDLHSELNLSSLELGDSALYFCASSPRTGGASEAFFGQGTRLTVV.

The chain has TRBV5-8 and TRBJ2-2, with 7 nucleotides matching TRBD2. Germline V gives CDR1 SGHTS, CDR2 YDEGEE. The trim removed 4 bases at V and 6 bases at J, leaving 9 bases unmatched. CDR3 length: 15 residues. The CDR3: CASSPRGGVSGELFF. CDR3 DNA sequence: TGTGCCAGCAGCCCGCGCGGGGGAGTATCCGGGGAGCTGTTTTTT.

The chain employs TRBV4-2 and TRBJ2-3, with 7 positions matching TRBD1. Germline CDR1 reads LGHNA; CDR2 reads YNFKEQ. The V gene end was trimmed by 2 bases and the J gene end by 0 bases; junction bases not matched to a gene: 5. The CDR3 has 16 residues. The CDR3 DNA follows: TGTGCCAGCAGCCAACCTAGGGGGCCTAGCACAGATACGCAGTATTTT. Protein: CASSQPRGPSTDTQYF.

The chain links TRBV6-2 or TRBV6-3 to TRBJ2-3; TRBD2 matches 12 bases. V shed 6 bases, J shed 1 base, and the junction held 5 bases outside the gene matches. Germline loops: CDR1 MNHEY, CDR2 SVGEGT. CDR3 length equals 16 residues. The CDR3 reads CASSATSGGRTDTQYF. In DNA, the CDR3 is TGTGCCAGCAGCGCGACTAGCGGGGGCCGCACAGATACGCAGTATTTT.

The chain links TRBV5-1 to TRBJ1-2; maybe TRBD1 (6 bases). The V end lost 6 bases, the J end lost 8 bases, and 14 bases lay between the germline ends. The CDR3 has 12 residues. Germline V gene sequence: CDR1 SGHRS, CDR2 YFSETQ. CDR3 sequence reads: CASTGQGRGYTF. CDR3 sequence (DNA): TGCGCCAGCACAGGGCAGGGGCGAGGCTACACCTTC. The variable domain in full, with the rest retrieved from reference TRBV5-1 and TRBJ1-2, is KAGVTQTPRYLIKTRGQQVTLSCSPISGHRSVSWYQQTPGQGLQFLFEYFSETQRNKGNFPGRFSGRQFSNSRSEMNVSTLELGDSALYLCASTGQGRGYTFGSGTRLTVV.

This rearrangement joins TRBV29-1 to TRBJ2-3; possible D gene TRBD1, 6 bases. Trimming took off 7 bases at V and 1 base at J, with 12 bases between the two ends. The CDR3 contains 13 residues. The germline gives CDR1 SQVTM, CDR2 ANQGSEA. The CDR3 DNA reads TGCAGCGCCAAAGGGGGTGGCACAGATACGCAGTATTTT. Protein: CSAKGGGTDTQYF.

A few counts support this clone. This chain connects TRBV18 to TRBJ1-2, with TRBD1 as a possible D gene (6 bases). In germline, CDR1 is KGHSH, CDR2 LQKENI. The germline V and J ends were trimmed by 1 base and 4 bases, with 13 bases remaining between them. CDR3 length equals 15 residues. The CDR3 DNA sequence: TGTGCCAGCTCACCACTAGATCAGGGGTTCTATGGCTACACCTTC. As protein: CASSPLDQGFYGYTF.

The CDR3 loop is CASSLGTGGFNEQYF. The DNA for the CDR3 is TGTGCCAGCAGCCTCGGGACAGGGGGCTTCAACGAGCAGTACTTC. V gene TRBV13 combines with J gene TRBJ2-7; 12 bases match TRBD1. Germline V lookup: CDR1 PRHDT, CDR2 FYEKMQ (reference sequence). V shed 5 bases and J 5 bases; nucleotides not matched to a gene: 7. This CDR3 comprises 15 residues.

This CDR3 is CASSPRDNVNEKLFF. The CDR3, as DNA: TGTGCCAGCAGCCCACGGGACAACGTTAATGAAAAACTGTTTTTT. The J gene is TRBJ1-4, the V gene TRBV7-9; the D gene is possibly TRBD1 (6 bases). Germline CDR1 and CDR2: SEHNR and FQNEAQ (reference sequence). The V end lost 5 bases, the J end lost 4 bases, and 14 bases lay between the germline ends. The CDR3 runs to 15 residues. Full variable domain (missing parts from reference TRBV7-9 and TRBJ1-4): DTGVSQNPRHKITKRGQNVTFRCDPISEHNRLYWYRQTLGQGPEFLTYFQNEAQLEKSRLLSDRFSAERPKGSFSTLEIQRTEQGDSAMYLCASSPRDNVNEKLFFGSGTQLSVL.

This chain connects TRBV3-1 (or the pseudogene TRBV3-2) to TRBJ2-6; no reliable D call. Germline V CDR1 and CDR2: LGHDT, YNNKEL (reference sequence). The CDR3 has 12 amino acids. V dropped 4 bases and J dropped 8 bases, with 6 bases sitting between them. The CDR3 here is CASSRGSNVLTF. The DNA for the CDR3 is TGTGCCAGCAGCCGCGGATCCAACGTCCTGACTTTC.

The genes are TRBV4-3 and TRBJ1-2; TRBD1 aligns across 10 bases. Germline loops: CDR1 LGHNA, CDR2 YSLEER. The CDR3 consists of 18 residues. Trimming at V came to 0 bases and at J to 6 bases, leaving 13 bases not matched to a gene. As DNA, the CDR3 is TGCGCCAGCAGCCAAGATGGGGCCCCGACAGGGGGCGAGGATGGCTACACCTTC. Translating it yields CASSQDGAPTGGEDGYTF.

The chain's CDR3 is CASSLSGQRNTGELFF. The CDR3 DNA reads as TGTGCCAGCAGCTTATCCGGACAGAGAAACACCGGGGAGCTGTTTTTT. V and J are TRBV11-2 and TRBJ2-2; TRBD1 is a possible D gene (6 bases). Looked up from germline, CDR1 is SGHAT and CDR2 is FQNNGV. This CDR3 region has 16 residues. V shed 2 bases and J shed 2 bases, with 12 bases lying between them.

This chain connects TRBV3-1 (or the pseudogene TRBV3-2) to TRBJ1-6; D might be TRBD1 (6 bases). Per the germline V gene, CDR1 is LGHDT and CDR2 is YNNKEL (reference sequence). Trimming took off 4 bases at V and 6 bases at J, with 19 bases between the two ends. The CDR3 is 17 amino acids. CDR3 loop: CASSLRPQGAGNSPLHF. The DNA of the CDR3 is TGTGCCAGCAGCCTCAGGCCACAGGGTGCTGGTAATTCACCCCTCCACTTT.

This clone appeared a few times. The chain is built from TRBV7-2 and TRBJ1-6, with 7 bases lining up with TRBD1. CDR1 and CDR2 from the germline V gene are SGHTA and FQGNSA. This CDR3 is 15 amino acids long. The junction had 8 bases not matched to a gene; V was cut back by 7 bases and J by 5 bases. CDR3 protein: CASMRDRFDNSPLHF. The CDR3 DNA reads TGTGCCAGCATGAGGGACAGATTCGATAATTCACCCCTCCACTTT.

CDR3 sequence reads: CASSVGRGATGANVLTF. The CDR3 region has the DNA TGTGCCAGCAGTGTTGGGAGGGGCGCGACTGGGGCCAACGTCCTGACTTTC. The rearrangement joins TRBV2 to TRBJ2-6; 7 nucleotides line up with TRBD2. The CDR3 has 17 amino acids. Germline loops: CDR1 SNHLY, CDR2 FYNNEI. After removal of 4 bases from V and 2 bases from J, the junction contained 8 bases not matched to a gene.

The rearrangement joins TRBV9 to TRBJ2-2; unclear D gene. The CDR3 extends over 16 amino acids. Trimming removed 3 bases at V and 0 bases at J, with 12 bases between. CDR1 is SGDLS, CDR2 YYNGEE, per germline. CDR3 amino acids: CASSAAQLTNTGELFF. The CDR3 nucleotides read TGTGCCAGCAGCGCCGCGCAACTTACGAACACCGGGGAGCTGTTTTTT.

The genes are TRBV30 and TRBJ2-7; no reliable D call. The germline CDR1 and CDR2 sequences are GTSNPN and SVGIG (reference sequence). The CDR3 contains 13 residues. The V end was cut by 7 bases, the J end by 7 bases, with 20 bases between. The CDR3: CAFSTGSPGEQYF. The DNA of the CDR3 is TGTGCCTTTTCAACCGGGTCGCCCGGGGAGCAGTACTTC.